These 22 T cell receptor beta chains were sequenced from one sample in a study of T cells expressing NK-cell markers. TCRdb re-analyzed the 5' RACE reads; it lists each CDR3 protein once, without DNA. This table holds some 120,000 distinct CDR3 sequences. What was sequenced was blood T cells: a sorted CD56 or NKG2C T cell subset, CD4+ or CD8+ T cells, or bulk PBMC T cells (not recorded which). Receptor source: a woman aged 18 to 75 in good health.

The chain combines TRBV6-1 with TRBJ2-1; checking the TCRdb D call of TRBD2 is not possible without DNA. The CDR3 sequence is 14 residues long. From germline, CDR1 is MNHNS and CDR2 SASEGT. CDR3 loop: CAASLSGHYNEQFF.

This CDR3 reads CASSYDDTQYF. The chain has TRBV6-2 or TRBV6-3 and TRBJ2-3. Germline V gene data show CDR1 as MNHEY and CDR2 as SVGEGT. The CDR3 length is 11 residues.

The CDR3 region is CSAILPTYNEQFF. The chain combines TRBV29-1 with TRBJ2-1. The V gene's germline CDR1 is SQVTM and CDR2 ANQGSEA. The length of the CDR3 is 13 residues.

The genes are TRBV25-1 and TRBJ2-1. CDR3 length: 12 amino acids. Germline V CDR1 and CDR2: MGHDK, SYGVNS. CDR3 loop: CASSEFRNEQFF.

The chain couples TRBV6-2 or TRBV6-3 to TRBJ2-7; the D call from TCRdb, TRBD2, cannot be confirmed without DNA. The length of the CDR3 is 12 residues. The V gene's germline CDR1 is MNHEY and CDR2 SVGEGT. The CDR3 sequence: CASGASGHEQYF.

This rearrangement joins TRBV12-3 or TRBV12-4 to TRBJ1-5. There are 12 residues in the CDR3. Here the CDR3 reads CASSWSWQPQHF.

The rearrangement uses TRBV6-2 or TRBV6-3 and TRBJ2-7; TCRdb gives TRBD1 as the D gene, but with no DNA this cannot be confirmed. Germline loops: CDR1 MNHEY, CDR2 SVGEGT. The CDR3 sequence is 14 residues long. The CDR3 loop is CASSLGQGYYEQYF.

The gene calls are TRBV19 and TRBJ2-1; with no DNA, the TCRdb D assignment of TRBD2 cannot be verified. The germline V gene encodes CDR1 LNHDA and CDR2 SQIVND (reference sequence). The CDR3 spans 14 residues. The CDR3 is CASSIGSGDNEQFF.

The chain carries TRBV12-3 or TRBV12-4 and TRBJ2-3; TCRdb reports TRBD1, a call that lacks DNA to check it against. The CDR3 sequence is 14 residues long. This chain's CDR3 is CASSSDGRVDTQYF.

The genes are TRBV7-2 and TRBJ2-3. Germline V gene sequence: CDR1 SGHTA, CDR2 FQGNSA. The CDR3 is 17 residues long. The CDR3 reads CASSDPVVGVGTDTQYF.

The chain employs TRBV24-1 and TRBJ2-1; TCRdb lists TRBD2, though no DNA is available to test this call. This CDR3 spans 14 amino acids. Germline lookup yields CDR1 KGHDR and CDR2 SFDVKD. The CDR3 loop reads CATSDFPSGDEQFF.

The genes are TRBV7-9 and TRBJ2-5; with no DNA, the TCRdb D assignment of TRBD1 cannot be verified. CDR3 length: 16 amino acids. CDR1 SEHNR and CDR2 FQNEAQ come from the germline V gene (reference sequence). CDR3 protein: CASSPRRGTEEETQYF.

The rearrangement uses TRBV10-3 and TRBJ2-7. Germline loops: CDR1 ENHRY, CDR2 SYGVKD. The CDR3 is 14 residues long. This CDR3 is CAISESDRVAEQYF.

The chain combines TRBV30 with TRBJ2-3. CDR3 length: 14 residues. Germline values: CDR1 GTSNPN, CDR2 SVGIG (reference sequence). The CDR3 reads CAWSGVSSTDTQYF.

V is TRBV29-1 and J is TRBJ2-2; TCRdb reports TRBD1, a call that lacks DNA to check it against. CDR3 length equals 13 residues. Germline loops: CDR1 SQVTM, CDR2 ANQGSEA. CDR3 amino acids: CSVPTGATGELFF.

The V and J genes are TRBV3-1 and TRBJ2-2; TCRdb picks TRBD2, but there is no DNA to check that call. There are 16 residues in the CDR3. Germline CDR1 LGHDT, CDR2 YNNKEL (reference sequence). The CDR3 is CASSQQSGENTGELFF.

The CDR3 sequence is CASSYAVPNYGYTF. The chain couples TRBV6-2 or TRBV6-3 to TRBJ1-2. The CDR3 has 14 residues. CDR1 and CDR2 (germline): MNHEY, SVGEGT.

The CDR3 region is CASSGLLGSTEAFF. The chain has TRBV7-9 and TRBJ1-1. CDR1 SEHNR and CDR2 FQNEAQ come from the germline V gene (reference sequence). This CDR3 contains 14 residues.

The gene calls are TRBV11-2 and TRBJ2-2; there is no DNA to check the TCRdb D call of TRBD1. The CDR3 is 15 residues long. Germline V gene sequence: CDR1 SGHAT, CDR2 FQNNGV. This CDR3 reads CASSYRDRVSRELFF.

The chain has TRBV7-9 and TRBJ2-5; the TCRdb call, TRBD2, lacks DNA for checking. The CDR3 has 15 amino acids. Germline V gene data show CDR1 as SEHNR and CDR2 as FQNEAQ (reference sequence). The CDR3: CASSTGTTGGETQYF.

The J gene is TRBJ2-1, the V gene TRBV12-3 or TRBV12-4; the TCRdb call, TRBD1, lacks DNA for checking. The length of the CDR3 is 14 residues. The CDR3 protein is CASSLRASGDEQFF.

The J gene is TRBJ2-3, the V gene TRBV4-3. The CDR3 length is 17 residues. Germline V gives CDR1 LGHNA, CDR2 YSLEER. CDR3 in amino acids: CASSQDLGAGSTDTQYF.